This T cell receptor beta chain is drawn from a study of T-cell memory formation after mild COVID-19. The wider study: Clusters were largely donor specific. Study-wide results and caveats: Clonal second-wave expansions that peaked on day 37 had unconfirmed SARS-CoV-2 specificity. Of the contracting clones, CD4+ ones lay mainly in CM and EM, and CD8+ ones in EMRA.

TCRdb called the 5' RACE reads again in MiXCR, with one record for every CDR3 protein. This sample has a few hundred thousand distinct CDR3 sequences, with about 13% found just once. Germline V gene sequence: CDR1 MNHEY, CDR2 SVGAGI. V was trimmed by 2 bases and J by 3 bases, leaving 12 bases between them. The CDR3 extends over 15 amino acids. This clonotype has just one count. The antigen remains unidentified. The sample consisted of PBMCs or a T cell subset sorted from them (not recorded which). This sequence was found in a man between 18 and 35 years old who had mild COVID-19 (a few samples of this study predate the infection). Cell type and time point are not known. V usage is TRBV6-5 and J usage is TRBJ2-3; D not resolved. CDR3 loop: CASSYGVRHTDTQYF. The CDR3 DNA reads as TGTGCCAGCAGTTACGGAGTAAGGCATACAGATACGCAGTATTTT.